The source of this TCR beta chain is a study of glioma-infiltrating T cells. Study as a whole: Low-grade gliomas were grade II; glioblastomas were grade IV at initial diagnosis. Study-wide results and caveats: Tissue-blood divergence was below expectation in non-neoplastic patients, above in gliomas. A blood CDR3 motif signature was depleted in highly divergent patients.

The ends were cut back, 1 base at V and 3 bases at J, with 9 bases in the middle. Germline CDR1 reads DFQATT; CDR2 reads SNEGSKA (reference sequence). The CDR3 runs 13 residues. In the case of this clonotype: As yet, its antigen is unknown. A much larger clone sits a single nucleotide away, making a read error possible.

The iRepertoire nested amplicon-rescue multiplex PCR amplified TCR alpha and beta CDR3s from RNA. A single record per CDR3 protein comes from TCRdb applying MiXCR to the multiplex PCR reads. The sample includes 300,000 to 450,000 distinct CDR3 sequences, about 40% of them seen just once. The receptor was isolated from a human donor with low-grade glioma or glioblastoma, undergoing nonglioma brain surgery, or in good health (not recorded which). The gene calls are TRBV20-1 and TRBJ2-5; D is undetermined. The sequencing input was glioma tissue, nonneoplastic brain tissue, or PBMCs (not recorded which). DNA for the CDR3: TGCAGTGCTAGAGCAACAGACGAAGAGACCCAGTACTTC. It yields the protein CSARATDEETQYF.